This entry describes one TCR beta chain. The antigen it binds to is not known. One base away there is no much larger clone; base qualities are not given. The donors were some 36 Caucasian individuals from Russia, aged 6 to 90 years, who were systemically healthy. Roughly 9 milliliters of peripheral blood were drawn from each donor into EDTA-treated Vacutainer tubes. PBMCs were isolated by Ficoll-Paque density-gradient centrifugation, with at least 6.5 million obtained per sample. Total RNA was extracted from PBMCs with Trizol reagent, with at least 6 micrograms obtained per sample. For every donor, flow cytometry on a PBMC aliquot measured the percentage of naive CD45RAhigh/CD27high T cells. V and J are truncated by 0 bases and 1 base respectively, leaving an intervening sequence of 10 bases. In the germline V gene (reference sequence), CDR1 corresponds to LGHDT and CDR2 to YNNKEL. The CDR3 holds 16 amino acids from the cysteine to the phenylalanine. Only CDR3 DNA remains: 48 bases, in frame from the first base.

This entry belongs to a study of blood T cells in healthy people across ages (dated by TCRdb to 2015 to 2017). A note on the overall study: In model experiments, roughly one uniquely barcoded TCR beta cDNA molecule per two T cells was captured by template switching. To avoid experimental bias, donors of different ages were distributed randomly across sequencing lanes. The donors were split into four age groups: young (average about 15 years), middle-aged (around 40), aged (roughly 60) and long-lived (roughly 77). The study analyzed two additional independent replicas of 1 million unique cDNA reads from the same blood draw for two donors, one aged 18 to 29 and one aged 80 or older. Using deep sequencing normalized with unique cDNA molecular identifiers, the study measured how TCR beta repertoire diversity changes with age. The paper's findings and limits, for the study overall: Since profiling was done on bulk unsorted PBMCs, naive and antigen-experienced compartments could not be conclusively compared. Compared with the aged group, the long-lived group had more naive CD4+ T cells, fewer expanded clones and increased TCR diversity, suggesting age selection. The CMV infection status of donors was not known, potentially confounding age-related changes in expanded clonotypes. Observed TCR beta diversity per million T cells fell roughly linearly with age, and a significant reduction was already apparent by age about 36. The percentage of naive T cells measured by flow cytometry correlated strongly with observed TCR beta diversity. Estimates of total diversity based on one million sequenced T cells were considered lower bounds and underestimates.

Library generation was performed with 5' RACE. A second 7 to 11 cycle PCR used a sample-barcoded 5' primer and a J-beta primer mix. Each TCR beta cDNA molecule received a unique molecular identifier from a template-switch 5' adaptor carrying 12 random nucleotides. At least 2.5 million CDR3-containing paired-end reads were obtained from each sample. All of the RNA was converted into first-strand cDNA using the Mint cDNA synthesis kit, with a TRBC-specific oligonucleotide serving as the primer. After uracil-DNA glycosylase treatment, a first 18-cycle PCR used universal primers M1SS and BC2_uni_R on all cDNA. Turning to the authors' computational methods: For normalization, 1 million high-quality reads, each with a distinct molecular identifier, were randomly selected from each sample. Instead of being binned into consensus sequences, reads that shared molecular identifiers were thrown out. CDR3 identification, clonotype clustering and error correction used MiTCR with a Q25 quality threshold and the strictest error-elimination algorithm. A nonparametric unseen species model with Euler transformation was used to estimate lower-bound total TCR beta diversity. The raw public reads went through TCRdb reprocessing: fastp at Q25, MiXCR clone calling, in-frame beta chains kept. Identical CDR3 protein sequences are pooled into one entry, listed with their most common genes and DNA. The V and J calls, along with clone size, are taken from TCRdb and not from the paper's own processing. The sample table contains 1.5 million to 2 million distinct CDR3 sequences; only one count was recorded for approximately 40% of them. The ten largest clones take up roughly 24% of the sample.

The chain is assembled from TRBV3-1 and TRBJ2-1; perhaps TRBD2 is the D gene, with 5 bases matching. The sequencing sample was made of blood. This sequence originates from a human donor in good health. The CDR3 in this case is CASSQDWGVSYNEQFF. The DNA reads TGTGCCAGCAGCCAAGATTGGGGAGTATCCTACAATGAGCAGTTCTTC.